The 10 T cell receptor beta chains listed next were all sequenced from one sample in a study of T cell responses to AZD1222 COVID-19 vaccine. The method was immunoSEQ multiplex PCR; TCRdb's version includes in-frame clones alone and lacks a portion of them. In the table there are about 88,000 clones, about nine tenths of which are singletons. The material was peripheral blood, obtained on day 0 of AZD1222 vaccination. The receptors stem from an adult in good health.

The rearrangement joins TRBV10-2 to TRBJ2-3; D is possibly TRBD2 (5 bases). Germline assignment: CDR1 WSHSY and CDR2 SAAADI. Trimming took 3 bases from V and 0 from J, leaving 7 bases between them. The CDR3 contains 14 residues. CDR3 loop: CASSDRGSTDTQYF. The CDR3 nucleotides read TGCGCCAGCAGTGATCGGGGTAGCACAGATACGCAGTATTTT.

CDR3 sequence (DNA): TGTGCCAGCAGCTTGTCAGGGGGCCAGGGTGGTAGAGCTTTCTTT. It translates to CASSLSGGQGGRAFF. This sequence joins TRBV11-2 and TRBJ1-1, with 8 positions matching TRBD1. V was pared by 3 bases and J by 10 bases, with 13 bases of the junction left unmatched. The CDR3 consists of 15 residues. The germline gives CDR1 SGHAT, CDR2 FQNNGV.

In this sample, this clone turned up once. The genes are TRBV11-2 and TRBJ2-7; D is uncertain. Germline-derived CDR1 and CDR2 are SGHAT and FQNNGV. Deletions cut 1 base from V and 4 bases from J, with 5 bases between. This CDR3 is built from 12 residues. In DNA, the CDR3 is TGTGCCAGCAGCTTAGTCTTTTACGAGCAGTACTTC. It yields the protein CASSLVFYEQYF.

This chain links TRBV19 with TRBJ1-5, with 7 positions matching TRBD1. CDR1 is LNHDA, CDR2 SQIVND, per germline (reference sequence). V was clipped by 3 bases and J by 2 bases; unmatched bases: 7. The CDR3 covers 16 residues. This CDR3 reads CASSMEGARGNQPQHF. CDR3 bases: TGTGCCAGTAGTATGGAGGGGGCGCGTGGCAATCAGCCCCAGCATTTT.

The gene calls are TRBV2 and TRBJ1-2; TRBD1 is a possible D gene (5 bases). From germline, CDR1 is SNHLY and CDR2 FYNNEI. V gave up 3 bases and J gave up 4 bases, with 12 bases separating them. The CDR3 covers 14 residues. This chain's CDR3 is CASSEDGGVYGYTF. CDR3 nucleotide sequence: TGTGCCAGCAGTGAGGACGGGGGTGTCTATGGCTACACCTTC.

J is TRBJ2-2 and V is TRBV7-6; 9 nucleotides agree with TRBD2. J gave up 6 bases and V 5 bases, and 7 bases lay outside the gene matches. CDR1 and CDR2 (germline): SGHVS, FNYEAQ. The CDR3 sequence is 15 residues long. The CDR3 protein is CASSQPGTSSGELFF. CDR3 coding DNA: TGTGCCAGCAGCCAACCCGGGACTAGCTCCGGGGAGCTGTTTTTT.

This clone appeared a single time. The chain couples TRBV9 to TRBJ2-2; TRBD2 is a possible D gene (5 bases). V shed 3 bases and J shed 6 bases, with 15 bases lying between them. The CDR3 length is 15 residues. CDR1 is SGDLS and CDR2 is YYNGEE in the germline V gene. The CDR3 DNA is TGTGCCAGCAGCGAGCTATTTGGAGGAGCCGGGGAGCTGTTTTTT. It codes for CASSELFGGAGELFF.

As for this clone: The sample contains more than one DNA sequence encoding this CDR3. CDR3 bases: TGTGCCAGCAGCTTGAAGGGGACGAACACCGGGGAGCTGTTTTTT. Its translation is CASSLKGTNTGELFF. The chain has TRBV5-4 and TRBJ2-2; tentative D call: TRBD1 (5 bases). V lost 1 base and J lost 0, with 7 bases in between. Germline CDR1 reads SGHNT; CDR2 reads YYREEE (reference sequence). The CDR3 runs 15 residues.

The chain employs TRBV5-1 and TRBJ1-5, with 7 bases fitting TRBD1. This CDR3 contains 15 residues. V was pared by 2 bases and J by 4 bases, with 6 bases of the junction left unmatched. The germline V gene encodes CDR1 SGHRS and CDR2 YFSETQ. Written as DNA, the CDR3 is TGCGCCAGCAGCTTACAGGGGCGCTTTAATCAGCCCCAGCATTTT. It yields the protein CASSLQGRFNQPQHF.

The chain couples TRBV9 to TRBJ2-1; unclear D gene. This CDR3 contains 15 residues. Trimming stripped 0 bases from V and 0 bases from J, with 7 bases between. Per germline, CDR1 SGDLS and CDR2 YYNGEE. The CDR3: CASSVGFHSYNEQFF. In nucleotides, the CDR3 is TGTGCCAGCAGCGTAGGATTTCACTCCTACAATGAGCAGTTCTTC.